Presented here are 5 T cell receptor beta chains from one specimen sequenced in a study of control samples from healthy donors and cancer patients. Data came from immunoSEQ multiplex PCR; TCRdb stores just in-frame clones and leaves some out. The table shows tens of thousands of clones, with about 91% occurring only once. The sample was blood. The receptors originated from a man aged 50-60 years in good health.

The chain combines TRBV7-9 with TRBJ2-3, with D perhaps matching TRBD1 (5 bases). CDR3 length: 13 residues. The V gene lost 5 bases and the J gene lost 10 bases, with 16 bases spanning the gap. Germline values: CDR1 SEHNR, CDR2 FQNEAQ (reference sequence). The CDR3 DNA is TGTGCCAGCAGCCCCCGGACAACCATTGCGCAGTATTTT. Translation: CASSPRTTIAQYF. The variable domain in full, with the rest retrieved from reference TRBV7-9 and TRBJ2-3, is DTGVSQNPRHKITKRGQNVTFRCDPISEHNRLYWYRQTLGQGPEFLTYFQNEAQLEKSRLLSDRFSAERPKGSFSTLEIQRTEQGDSAMYLCASSPRTTIAQYFGPGTRLTVL.

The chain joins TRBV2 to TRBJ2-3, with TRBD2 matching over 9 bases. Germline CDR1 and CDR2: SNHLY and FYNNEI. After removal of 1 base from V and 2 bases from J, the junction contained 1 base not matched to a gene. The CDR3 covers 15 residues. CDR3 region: CASSEGTSVTDTQYF. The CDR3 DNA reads TGTGCCAGCAGTGAAGGGACTAGCGTCACAGATACGCAGTATTTT.

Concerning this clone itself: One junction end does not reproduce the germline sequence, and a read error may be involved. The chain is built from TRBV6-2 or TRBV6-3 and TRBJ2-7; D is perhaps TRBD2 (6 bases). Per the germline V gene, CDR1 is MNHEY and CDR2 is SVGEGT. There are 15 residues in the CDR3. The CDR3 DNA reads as TGTGTCAGCAGTTACCCCCGGGACGGGAGACCCGAGCAGTACTTC. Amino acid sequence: CVSSYPRDGRPEQYF.

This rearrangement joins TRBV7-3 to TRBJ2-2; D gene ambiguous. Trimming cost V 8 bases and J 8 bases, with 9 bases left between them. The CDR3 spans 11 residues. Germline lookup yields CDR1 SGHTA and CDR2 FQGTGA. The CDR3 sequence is CASGLGGELFF. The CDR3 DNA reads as TGTGCCAGCGGTCTAGGGGGGGAGCTGTTTTTT.

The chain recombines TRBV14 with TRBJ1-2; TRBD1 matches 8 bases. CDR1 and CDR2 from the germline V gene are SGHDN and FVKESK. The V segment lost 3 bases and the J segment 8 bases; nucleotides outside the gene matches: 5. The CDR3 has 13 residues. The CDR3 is CASSQQGAWGYTF. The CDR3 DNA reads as TGTGCCAGCAGCCAGCAGGGGGCCTGGGGCTACACCTTC.